These 16 T cell receptor beta chains were sequenced from one sample in a study of T cell responses to AZD1222 COVID-19 vaccine. The data were produced by immunoSEQ multiplex PCR, yet TCRdb's version contains in-frame clones alone and is incomplete. This table has fewer than 110,000 clones, roughly 88% appearing once. Sequenced here: peripheral blood, sampled on day 0 of AZD1222 vaccination. Source of these receptors: an adult in good health.

This sequence joins TRBV6-1 and TRBJ1-6, with a possible D match to TRBD1 (5 bases). V lost 1 base and J 8 bases, leaving 9 bases between the germline ends. The CDR3 loop spans 14 amino acids. The germline V gene has CDR1 MNHNS and CDR2 SASEGT. CDR3 region: CASSEVGGDSPLHF. CDR3 bases: TGTGCCAGCAGTGAAGTCGGGGGAGATTCACCCCTCCACTTT.

A single count supports this clone. V gene TRBV5-5 combines with J gene TRBJ1-1; D is possibly TRBD1 (5 bases). The V end lost 0 bases, the J end lost 3 bases, and 9 bases lay between the germline ends. The CDR3 covers 14 residues. Germline loops: CDR1 SGHKS, CDR2 YYEKEE (reference sequence). CDR3 in DNA: TGTGCCAGCAGCTTGGGACAGAGTTACACTGAAGCTTTCTTT. It translates to CASSLGQSYTEAFF.

The chain uses TRBV9 and TRBJ2-2; a weak D match, TRBD2 (6 bases). V gave up 4 bases and J gave up 2 bases, with 15 bases separating them. Germline V gene sequence: CDR1 SGDLS, CDR2 YYNGEE. This CDR3 contains 16 residues. The CDR3 loop reads CASSPQGEDNTGELFF. CDR3 nucleotide sequence: TGTGCCAGCAGCCCCCAAGGGGAGGATAACACCGGGGAGCTGTTTTTT.

The V and J genes are TRBV6-5 and TRBJ1-4, with D unresolved. The germline V gene encodes CDR1 MNHEY and CDR2 SVGAGI. The CDR3 has 14 amino acids. Trimming left V 0 bases short and J 8 bases short, with 10 bases between. In DNA form, the CDR3 reads TGTGCCAGCAGTTACTCGAGTGGGTACGAAAAACTGTTTTTT. Protein sequence: CASSYSSGYEKLFF.

The chain uses TRBV7-8 and TRBJ1-1; D unclear. Looked up from germline, CDR1 is SGHVS and CDR2 is FQNEAQ. The CDR3 is 15 amino acids. Trimming stripped 2 bases from V and 1 base from J, with 11 bases between. CDR3: CASSLSILANTEAFF. CDR3 nucleotide sequence: TGTGCCAGCAGCTTAAGTATCTTGGCGAACACTGAAGCTTTCTTT.

The CDR3 reads CASSLFRASVPTGELFF. CDR3 DNA sequence: TGTGCCAGCAGCTTATTTCGGGCTAGCGTTCCAACCGGGGAGCTGTTTTTT. The chain couples TRBV11-2 to TRBJ2-2; possible D gene TRBD2, 6 bases. The CDR3 contains 17 residues. Germline V gene lookup returns CDR1 SGHAT and CDR2 FQNNGV. The V and J ends lost 2 bases and 5 bases respectively, with 18 bases between them.

The rearrangement uses TRBV6-2 or TRBV6-3 and TRBJ2-3; TRBD1 matches at 12 bases. CDR3 size: 17 residues. With 5 bases clipped from V and 5 bases from J, the junction kept 11 bases outside the gene matches. Per the germline V gene, CDR1 is MNHEY and CDR2 is SVGEGT. The CDR3 is CASSGRPGQGAGDTQYF. CDR3 bases: TGTGCCAGCAGTGGCCGACCGGGACAGGGGGCTGGAGATACGCAGTATTTT.

This clone has just one count. V and J are TRBV21-1 and TRBJ2-5; the table's D call of TRBD1 was not tested on the DNA. TRBV21-1 has pseudogene status. This CDR3 is 13 amino acids long. The CDR3 bases are TGTGCCAGCAGCAAGGGACAGCAAGAGACCCAGTACTTC. Protein: CASSKGQQETQYF.

The J gene is TRBJ2-2, the V gene TRBV6-5, with no clear D. The germline V and J ends were trimmed by 2 bases and 4 bases, with 8 bases remaining between them. There are 14 residues in the CDR3. Germline-derived CDR1 and CDR2 are MNHEY and SVGAGI. The CDR3 reads CASSYRVGTGELFF. The CDR3 DNA reads as TGTGCCAGCAGTTACAGGGTGGGCACCGGGGAGCTGTTTTTT.

The rearrangement joins TRBV6-5 to TRBJ1-1; possibly TRBD1 for D (5 bases). With 5 bases removed from V and 2 bases from J, the gap between germline ends came to 15 bases. Per germline, CDR1 MNHEY and CDR2 SVGAGI. The CDR3 runs 15 residues. CDR3 region: CASSLNFRVNTEAFF. Here the CDR3 DNA reads TGTGCCAGCAGTCTAAACTTCAGGGTTAACACTGAAGCTTTCTTT.

The chain uses TRBV5-1 and TRBJ1-2; 7 nucleotides align to TRBD1. The J segment lost 6 bases and the V segment lost 5 bases, leaving 4 bases of the junction unmatched. The CDR3 covers 12 residues. Germline CDR1 reads SGHRS; CDR2 reads YFSETQ. CDR3: CASSLTGNGYTF. The CDR3 DNA is TGCGCCAGCAGTCTGACAGGGAATGGCTACACCTTC.

The V and J genes are TRBV9 and TRBJ2-5; weak D call: TRBD1 (6 bases). Looked up from germline, CDR1 is SGDLS and CDR2 is YYNGEE. V lost 4 bases and J lost 5, with 12 bases in between. The CDR3 consists of 13 residues. The CDR3 here is CASSPEGVETQYF. The CDR3 DNA is TGTGCCAGCAGCCCAGAGGGGGTGGAGACCCAGTACTTC.

This clone came up once. The genes are TRBV5-5 and TRBJ1-2; D might be TRBD1 (6 bases). This CDR3 is 14 amino acids long. Germline V gene sequence: CDR1 SGHKS, CDR2 YYEKEE (reference sequence). Trimming left V 4 bases short and J 5 bases short, with 15 bases between. The CDR3 is CASSGPGTPYGYTF. DNA for the CDR3: TGTGCCAGCAGCGGACCCGGGACACCTTATGGCTACACCTTC.

This clone occurred once. The chain has TRBV5-1 and TRBJ2-3, with 8 bases that match TRBD1. Germline lookup yields CDR1 SGHRS and CDR2 YFSETQ. The junction had 3 bases not matched to a gene; V was cut back by 0 bases and J by 6 bases. This CDR3 spans 14 amino acids. CDR3 nucleotides: TGCGCCAGCAGCTTGGCAGGGGGCAGGGATACGCAGTATTTT. It is translated as CASSLAGGRDTQYF.

The J gene is TRBJ2-7, the V gene TRBV4-1; 8 bases agree with TRBD1. Looked up from germline, CDR1 is MGHRA and CDR2 is YSYEKL. The CDR3 extends over 16 amino acids. The trim removed 1 base at V and 3 bases at J, leaving 8 bases unmatched. The CDR3 is CASSQVPGQAVYEQYF. The CDR3 DNA reads TGCGCCAGCAGCCAAGTTCCGGGACAGGCTGTCTACGAGCAGTACTTC.

This chain uses TRBV6-5 with TRBJ1-5; a weak D match, TRBD1 (5 bases). From germline, CDR1 is MNHEY and CDR2 SVGAGI. Trimming stripped 0 bases from V and 6 bases from J, with 12 bases between. This CDR3 is built from 15 residues. In DNA, the CDR3 is TGTGCCAGCAGTTACTCCCAGGGAGCGGGTCAGCCCCAGCATTTT. The encoded protein is CASSYSQGAGQPQHF.